This TCR beta chain was observed in a study of T cell responses to AZD1222 COVID-19 vaccine. Study outcomes and limitations: Repertoires were obtained only post-peak T cell response. Spike-specific TCR breadth and depth both grew after two AZD1222 doses. It should be noted that donors were predominantly white British and more often female, and clonal diversity was possibly underestimated.

To note about this clone: The target antigen is unknown.

The method was immunoSEQ multiplex PCR; TCRdb's version includes in-frame clones alone and lacks a portion of them. The sample comprises 15,000 to 20,000 clones, about four fifths of which are singletons, and around 23% rests with the top ten. Pooling of second doses given at about 4 or about 12 weeks was done. Sequencing used peripheral blood, obtained 28 days after the second AZD1222 dose. This TCR derives from an adult who received the AZD1222 COVID-19 vaccine.

The CDR3 nucleotides are TGTGCCAGCAGTGAAGGGGGGATCTCCTACGAGCAGTACTTC. Its translation: CASSEGGISYEQYF. The gene calls are TRBV2 and TRBJ2-7; D is possibly TRBD1 or TRBD2 (5 bases each). There are 14 residues in the CDR3. Germline CDR1 SNHLY, CDR2 FYNNEI. V lost 1 base to trimming and J lost 0 bases, with 7 bases between them. Using reference TRBV2 and TRBJ2-7 for the parts outside the CDR3, the full variable domain is EPEVTQTPSHQVTQMGQEVILRCVPISNHLYFYWYRQILGQKVEFLVSFYNNEISEKSEIFDDQFSVERPDGSNFTLKIRSTKLEDSAMYFCASSEGGISYEQYFGPGTRLTVT.